These 32 T cell receptor beta chains share one sample of origin, sequenced in a study of T-cell memory formation after mild COVID-19. TCRdb itself ran the 5' RACE reads through MiXCR, one entry per CDR3 protein. The profile shows around 370,000 distinct CDR3 sequences, under 25% of them singletons. The material sequenced was PBMCs or a T cell subset sorted from them (not recorded which). The receptor set was obtained from an adult woman who had mild COVID-19 (a few samples of this study predate the infection). Cell type and time point are not known.

The chain is built from TRBV30 and TRBJ2-7; D ambiguous. The CDR3 totals 14 residues. The V gene's germline CDR1 is GTSNPN and CDR2 SVGIG (reference sequence). V shed 1 base and J shed 0 bases, with 10 bases lying between them. The DNA of the CDR3 is TGTGCCTGGAGTGGGCTAACCCACTCCTACGAGCAGTACTTC. Translating it yields CAWSGLTHSYEQYF.

The chain recombines TRBV25-1 with TRBJ2-2; 8 nucleotides line up with TRBD1. This CDR3 contains 15 residues. The trim removed 2 bases at V and 5 bases at J, leaving 4 bases unmatched. Looked up from germline, CDR1 is MGHDK and CDR2 is SYGVNS. The CDR3 nucleotides are TGTGCCAGCAGTGAAGACAGGGGATGGACCGGGGAGCTGTTTTTT. Protein: CASSEDRGWTGELFF.

This chain joins TRBV6-2 or TRBV6-3 and TRBJ2-7; a possible D gene is TRBD2 (5 bases). Germline V gives CDR1 MNHEY, CDR2 SVGEGT. Between the trimmed V and J ends, which lost 5 bases and 3 bases, there was a span of 14 bases. The CDR3 is 14 amino acids. The chain's CDR3 is CASSRAPRDYEQYF. CDR3 bases: TGTGCCAGCAGTCGGGCCCCGAGGGACTACGAGCAGTACTTC.

This chain links TRBV27 with TRBJ2-7; D uncertain. CDR3 length equals 14 residues. The germline CDR1 and CDR2 sequences are MNHEY and SMNVEV (reference sequence). V was cut by 6 bases and J by 2 bases, with 14 bases left in between. CDR3 protein: CASSPRPVTYEQYF. For the CDR3, the DNA is TGTGCCAGCAGCCCTAGACCCGTCACCTACGAGCAGTACTTC.

This chain joins TRBV7-9 and TRBJ2-3; TRBD2 aligns across 11 bases. V shed 6 bases and J 2 bases; nucleotides not matched to a gene: 10. The CDR3 is made up of 17 amino acids. Germline lookup yields CDR1 SEHNR and CDR2 FQNEAQ (reference sequence). The CDR3 protein is CASSSGLAVRFTDTQYF. CDR3 DNA: TGTGCCAGCAGTTCGGGACTAGCGGTTCGGTTCACAGATACGCAGTATTTT. Full variable domain (rest looked up from reference TRBV7-9 and TRBJ2-3): DTGVSQNPRHKITKRGQNVTFRCDPISEHNRLYWYRQTLGQGPEFLTYFQNEAQLEKSRLLSDRFSAERPKGSFSTLEIQRTEQGDSAMYLCASSSGLAVRFTDTQYFGPGTRLTVL.

This clonotype was seen a few times. The chain recombines TRBV10-3 with TRBJ1-1; D remains ambiguous. The CDR3 has 12 amino acids. Germline values: CDR1 ENHRY, CDR2 SYGVKD. V shed 3 bases and J shed 6 bases, with 8 bases lying between them. This CDR3 reads CAISDGMAEAFF. The DNA for the CDR3 is TGTGCCATCAGTGATGGGATGGCTGAAGCTTTCTTT.

This clonotype was found a few times. The CDR3 DNA reads as TGTGCCAGCAGCTTAGACAGACGGAGCAATCAGCCCCAGCATTTT. Translating it yields CASSLDRRSNQPQHF. The V and J genes are TRBV7-8 and TRBJ1-5, with unresolved D. The germline V and J ends were trimmed by 1 base and 1 base, with 8 bases remaining between them. This CDR3 contains 15 residues. CDR1 SGHVS and CDR2 FQNEAQ come from the germline V gene.

The rearrangement links TRBV18 to TRBJ1-2; D is unclear. The V end lost 3 bases, the J end lost 4 bases, and 12 bases lay between the germline ends. The CDR3 sequence is 14 residues long. Germline loops: CDR1 KGHSH, CDR2 LQKENI. CDR3 DNA: TGTGCCAGCTCACCGGATAAACTTAGCTATGGCTACACCTTC. Its translation is CASSPDKLSYGYTF.

This clonotype has a handful of counts. The chain recombines TRBV20-1 with TRBJ1-1; D gene unclear. This CDR3 is 13 amino acids long. Trimming shortened V by 3 bases and J by 1 base, and 9 bases separated the two germline ends. Germline values: CDR1 DFQATT, CDR2 SNEGSKA (reference sequence). In DNA form, the CDR3 reads TGCAGTGCTAGTGGCGCCCCGAACACTGAAGCTTTCTTT. Its protein is CSASGAPNTEAFF.

The rearrangement joins TRBV5-1 to TRBJ2-7, with D unclear. This CDR3 comprises 15 residues. Trimming pared 0 bases from V and 2 bases from J, leaving 12 bases between. Germline CDR1 is SGHRS and CDR2 is YFSETQ. The CDR3 region is CASSLEAAIAYEQYF. The CDR3 DNA sequence: TGCGCCAGCAGCTTGGAGGCGGCGATAGCCTACGAGCAGTACTTC.

The rearrangement uses TRBV20-1 and TRBJ2-5, with 10 bases aligning to TRBD2. The CDR3 runs 13 residues. Germline-derived CDR1 and CDR2 are DFQATT and SNEGSKA (reference sequence). With V trimmed by 3 bases and J by 5 bases, 3 bases remained unmatched. This chain's CDR3 is CSARGLARETQYF. The CDR3 DNA follows: TGCAGTGCTAGGGGACTAGCGCGGGAGACCCAGTACTTC.

J is TRBJ1-2 and V is TRBV12-3 or TRBV12-4, with unresolved D. The CDR3 has 15 amino acids. V lost 3 bases and J lost 0, with 11 bases in between. As DNA, the CDR3 is TGTGCCAGCAGTTTCACAGCCGTAGCTAACTATGGCTACACCTTC. Translation gives CASSFTAVANYGYTF.

The chain is built from TRBV3-1 and TRBJ1-5; D unresolved. Germline V gene lookup returns CDR1 LGHDT and CDR2 YNNKEL (reference sequence). The CDR3 spans 12 residues. Trimming cost V 4 bases and J 11 bases, with 12 bases left between them. The chain's CDR3 is CASSPLYGAQHF. As DNA, the CDR3 is TGTGCCAGCAGCCCTCTCTATGGAGCCCAGCATTTT.

This clonotype occurred a few times. V gene TRBV6-4 combines with J gene TRBJ2-3, with D perhaps being TRBD1 or TRBD2 (5 bases each). Germline values: CDR1 MRHNA, CDR2 SNTAGT. The length of the CDR3 is 15 residues. V was trimmed by 6 bases and J by 0 bases, leaving 13 bases between them. In DNA, the CDR3 is TGTGCCAGCAGAGAGGACGGGGCAAGCACAGATACGCAGTATTTT. Translation: CASREDGASTDTQYF.

DNA for the CDR3: TGCGCCAGCAGCCATACGGTAGACTACGAGCAGTACTTC. Its translation: CASSHTVDYEQYF. This sequence joins TRBV4-1 and TRBJ2-7; D not certain. Trimming pared 3 bases from V and 3 bases from J, leaving 9 bases between. The CDR3 length is 13 residues. CDR1 and CDR2 (germline): MGHRA, YSYEKL.

This clonotype has a handful of counts. This chain connects TRBV9 to TRBJ1-1; D is possibly TRBD1 (6 bases). Per germline, CDR1 SGDLS and CDR2 YYNGEE. V was shortened by 0 bases and J by 2 bases, with 11 bases between the two germline ends. The CDR3 extends over 15 amino acids. In DNA form, the CDR3 reads TGTGCCAGCAGCGTAGCTACAGGGCATAACACTGAAGCTTTCTTT. Its protein is CASSVATGHNTEAFF.

V and J are TRBV7-9 and TRBJ2-1; 13 bases map to TRBD2. This CDR3 comprises 16 residues. After removal of 3 bases from V and 9 bases from J, the junction contained 8 bases not matched to a gene. Germline V gene data show CDR1 as SEHNR and CDR2 as FQNEAQ (reference sequence). Here the CDR3 DNA reads TGTGCCAGCAGCTTCTTGACTAGCGGGGGGTCCAGTGAGCAGTTCTTC. Its protein product is CASSFLTSGGSSEQFF. Drawing the rest from reference TRBV7-9 and TRBJ2-1, the complete variable domain is DTGVSQNPRHKITKRGQNVTFRCDPISEHNRLYWYRQTLGQGPEFLTYFQNEAQLEKSRLLSDRFSAERPKGSFSTLEIQRTEQGDSAMYLCASSFLTSGGSSEQFFGPGTRLTVL.

This clonotype turned up a few times. V and J are TRBV7-8 and TRBJ1-2, with D perhaps TRBD1 (5 bases). The CDR3 is 15 residues long. The ends were cut back, 0 bases at V and 9 bases at J, with 17 bases in the middle. Germline assignment: CDR1 SGHVS and CDR2 FQNEAQ. Here the CDR3 DNA reads TGTGCCAGCAGCTTAGCTTCGGCAGGGAAAGGGCGCTACACCTTC. Amino acids: CASSLASAGKGRYTF.

The chain combines TRBV6-5 with TRBJ1-3; possibly TRBD1 for D (5 bases). Looked up from germline, CDR1 is MNHEY and CDR2 is SVGAGI. V lost 6 bases and J 2 bases, leaving 14 bases between the germline ends. The CDR3 is made up of 15 amino acids. The CDR3, as DNA: TGTGCCAGCAGGGCACGAGGGGCGCCTGGAAACACCATATATTTT. Its protein is CASRARGAPGNTIYF.

The rearrangement uses TRBV3-1 and TRBJ1-5; weak D call: TRBD1 (5 bases). V was trimmed by 1 base and J by 3 bases, leaving 16 bases between them. Germline CDR1 and CDR2: LGHDT and YNNKEL (reference sequence). This CDR3 is built from 17 residues. CDR3 region: CASSQARDGNFNQPQHF. CDR3 in DNA: TGTGCCAGCAGCCAAGCGAGGGACGGAAACTTCAATCAGCCCCAGCATTTT.

This clonotype was counted only a few times. The V call is TRBV29-1, the J call TRBJ2-3; 9 bases agree with TRBD2. V dropped 6 bases and J dropped 0; count of bases not matched to a gene: 4. CDR1 and CDR2 (germline): SQVTM, ANQGSEA. The CDR3 sequence is 14 residues long. The CDR3 sequence is CSVKRGVSTDTQYF. CDR3 in DNA: TGCAGCGTAAAGCGGGGGGTTAGCACAGATACGCAGTATTTT.

This chain uses TRBV19 with TRBJ2-1, with D tentatively TRBD1 (5 bases). Germline values: CDR1 LNHDA, CDR2 SQIVND (reference sequence). Trimming removed 3 bases from V and 9 bases from J, with 18 bases in between. The CDR3 length is 15 residues. CDR3 coding DNA: TGTGCCAGTAGTATTGTCGGTTTCGACAGCAGTGAGCAGTTCTTC. Residues: CASSIVGFDSSEQFF.

This clonotype was picked up one time. The chain is built from TRBV5-4 and TRBJ2-6; 9 bases line up with TRBD1. This CDR3 spans 18 amino acids. The germline V gene has CDR1 SGHNT and CDR2 YYREEE (reference sequence). V lost 3 bases, J lost 0 bases, and 7 bases stayed unmatched. This chain's CDR3 is CASSSGGTGSSGANVLTF. The CDR3 nucleotides read TGTGCCAGCAGCTCCGGAGGGACAGGGAGCTCTGGGGCCAACGTCCTGACTTTC.

In nucleotides, the CDR3 is TGTGCCAGTAGTGACCAGGGGGGAGATGAGCAGTTCTTC. Amino acids: CASSDQGGDEQFF. This chain connects TRBV19 to TRBJ2-1; a weak D match, TRBD1 (7 bases). The CDR3 contains 13 residues. Trimming pared 5 bases from V and 8 bases from J, leaving 13 bases between. CDR1 is LNHDA and CDR2 is SQIVND in the germline V gene (reference sequence). The variable domain in full, with the rest retrieved from reference TRBV19 and TRBJ2-1, is DGGITQSPKYLFRKEGQNVTLSCEQNLNHDAMYWYRQDPGQGLRLIYYSQIVNDFQKGDIAEGYSVSREKKESFPLTVTSAQKNPTAFYLCASSDQGGDEQFFGPGTRLTVL.

The rearrangement joins TRBV21-1 to TRBJ1-2. TRBV21-1 is shown as a pseudogene. CDR3 length: 14 amino acids. The CDR3 DNA reads TGTGCCAGCAGCACACCGAGGCCTCACTATGGCTACACCTTC. It codes for CASSTPRPHYGYTF.

This clonotype was observed many times. The chain links TRBV24-1 to TRBJ2-3, with D possibly called TRBD1 or TRBD2 (5 bases each). Germline lookup yields CDR1 KGHDR and CDR2 SFDVKD. The length of the CDR3 is 15 residues. The V and J ends lost 7 bases and 6 bases respectively, with 19 bases between them. The CDR3 spells CATSHRDGVEDTQYF. The CDR3 DNA sequence: TGTGCCACCAGCCACCGGGACGGTGTTGAGGATACGCAGTATTTT.

This clonotype was seen more than once but under ten times. The chain couples TRBV5-1 to TRBJ2-3, with D possibly being TRBD2 (6 bases). The germline V and J ends were trimmed by 5 bases and 0 bases, with 16 bases remaining between them. Germline V lookup: CDR1 SGHRS, CDR2 YFSETQ. CDR3 length equals 16 residues. CDR3 bases: TGCGCCAGCAGAGTTTACGGGGGAGGTAGCACAGATACGCAGTATTTT. The encoded protein is CASRVYGGGSTDTQYF.

This clonotype has more than one count but fewer than ten. The rearrangement uses TRBV4-2 and TRBJ2-7; 8 nucleotides agree with TRBD1. The CDR3 is made up of 15 amino acids. Trimming took 3 bases from V and 7 from J; bases not matched to a gene: 11. Germline CDR1 LGHNA, CDR2 YNFKEQ. CDR3 in amino acids: CASSHFETGDSEQYF. The CDR3 region has the DNA TGTGCCAGCAGCCATTTCGAGACAGGGGACTCAGAGCAGTACTTC.

This clonotype was seen at least ten times. The rearrangement links TRBV5-1 to TRBJ2-7, with 7 bases fitting TRBD1. The CDR3 has 16 amino acids. The V segment lost 0 bases and the J segment 5 bases; nucleotides outside the gene matches: 11. Germline CDR1 is SGHRS and CDR2 is YFSETQ. This chain's CDR3 is CASSLDTGAFRNEQYF. As DNA, the CDR3 is TGCGCCAGCAGCTTGGATACAGGGGCTTTTAGGAACGAGCAGTACTTC.

This sequence joins TRBV11-3 and TRBJ1-1; D remains unclear. Germline V gene sequence: CDR1 SGHNT, CDR2 YENEEA. The CDR3 covers 12 residues. V was clipped by 5 bases and J by 1 base, with 5 bases between them. Written as DNA, the CDR3 is TGTGCCAGCAGCGCGGAGAACACTGAAGCTTTCTTT. This encodes CASSAENTEAFF.

This clonotype is labeled medium-sized. This rearrangement joins TRBV7-6 to TRBJ2-1; D is uncertain. Trimming removed 2 bases at V and 4 bases at J, with 9 bases between. This CDR3 is built from 14 residues. Germline V lookup: CDR1 SGHVS, CDR2 FNYEAQ. The CDR3 region has the DNA TGTGCCAGCAGCTTACTCGGGCCATACAATGAGCAGTTCTTC. As protein: CASSLLGPYNEQFF.

This clonotype was seen a few times. This chain joins TRBV5-1 and TRBJ2-1; 9 nucleotides match TRBD1. The CDR3 contains 17 residues. Germline CDR1 is SGHRS and CDR2 is YFSETQ. After removal of 0 bases from V and 7 bases from J, the junction contained 11 bases not matched to a gene. The CDR3 DNA reads TGCGCCAGCAGCTTGGCCCACCGGACAGGGGTCGTGAATGAGCAGTTCTTC. Its translation is CASSLAHRTGVVNEQFF.